Shown below are 30 T cell receptor beta chains from a single sample sequenced in a study of shared clonotypes between healthy human individuals. The protocol was immunoSEQ multiplex PCR, while the TCRdb copy is restricted to in-frame clones and leaves out a portion. The data contain about 2 million clones, roughly 96% of them singletons. The sample taken for sequencing was naive CD4+ T cells sorted from blood. As to subset: CD45RA+ positively selected. These receptors all come from a young man in good health.

This chain uses TRBV2 with TRBJ2-1, with D hard to call. There are 14 residues in the CDR3. V lost 2 bases to trimming and J lost 4 bases, with 9 bases between them. Germline values: CDR1 SNHLY, CDR2 FYNNEI. This CDR3 reads CASSELGNYNEQFF. Written as DNA, the CDR3 is TGTGCCAGCAGTGAATTAGGGAATTACAATGAGCAGTTCTTC.

The chain has TRBV5-1 and TRBJ2-3; possible D gene TRBD2, 6 bases. The CDR3 covers 14 residues. Germline lookup yields CDR1 SGHRS and CDR2 YFSETQ. The V gene lost 5 bases and the J gene lost 6 bases, with 16 bases spanning the gap. DNA of the CDR3: TGCGCCAGCAGTCGGGAGCGGCTTAGCGATACGCAGTATTTT. Translation gives CASSRERLSDTQYF.

The chain is built from TRBV28 and TRBJ1-6; perhaps TRBD1 as D (6 bases). Trimming took 3 bases from V and 7 from J, leaving 10 bases between them. The CDR3 spans 14 residues. Germline assignment: CDR1 MDHEN and CDR2 SYDVKM. CDR3 loop: CASSFPQGNSPLHF. In DNA, the CDR3 is TGTGCCAGCAGTTTTCCCCAGGGGAATTCACCCCTCCACTTT.

This clone was counted a single time. The gene calls are TRBV27 and TRBJ2-5; weak D call: TRBD1 (6 bases). Germline values: CDR1 MNHEY, CDR2 SMNVEV (reference sequence). V lost 4 bases, J lost 3 bases, and 9 bases lay in between. The CDR3 loop spans 13 amino acids. Here the CDR3 DNA reads TGTGCCAGCAGTTCAGCAGGGGAAGAGACCCAGTACTTC. This codes for CASSSAGEETQYF.

The chain combines TRBV12-5 with TRBJ2-1; 8 bases align to TRBD2. The CDR3 loop spans 13 amino acids. From germline, CDR1 is LGHNT and CDR2 FRNRAP. Trimming cost V 5 bases and J 10 bases; bases outside gene matches: 7. Here the CDR3 DNA reads TGTGCTAGTGGTCCTCCGGGAGGGAAAGAGCAGTTCTTC. This gives the protein CASGPPGGKEQFF.

The genes are TRBV7-2 and TRBJ2-2; TRBD1 is a possible D gene (6 bases). V lost 4 bases and J 2 bases, leaving 14 bases between the germline ends. The CDR3 extends over 16 amino acids. Germline V gene data show CDR1 as SGHTA and CDR2 as FQGNSA. The CDR3 DNA follows: TGTGCCAGCAGCTCCCAGGGGCTAGCTAACACCGGGGAGCTGTTTTTT. Residues: CASSSQGLANTGELFF.

This chain uses TRBV6-1 with TRBJ2-1; a weak D match, TRBD1 (6 bases). Germline V gene sequence: CDR1 MNHNS, CDR2 SASEGT. CDR3 size: 15 residues. V lost 4 bases to trimming and J lost 0 bases, with 10 bases between them. Here the CDR3 reads CASSATGSSYNEQFF. The CDR3 region has the DNA TGTGCCAGCAGTGCTACAGGGAGCTCCTACAATGAGCAGTTCTTC.

The V call is TRBV30, the J call TRBJ1-5; D might be TRBD1 (6 bases). CDR1 and CDR2 (germline): GTSNPN, SVGIG (reference sequence). Trimming cost V 0 bases and J 5 bases, with 11 bases left between them. The CDR3 extends over 14 amino acids. CDR3 coding DNA: TGTGCCTGGAGTGTAGGGGGAGGGGATCAGCCCCAGCATTTT. Its protein is CAWSVGGGDQPQHF. Using reference TRBV30 and TRBJ1-5 for the parts outside the CDR3, the full variable domain is SQTIHQWPATLVQPVGSPLSLECTVEGTSNPNLYWYRQAAGRGLQLLFYSVGIGQISSEVPQNLSASRPQDRQFILSSKKLLLSDSGFYLCAWSVGGGDQPQHFGDGTRLSIL.

Here the CDR3 DNA reads TGTGCCAGCAGCTTAGGCCAGGGAATCACTGAAGCTTTCTTT. Amino acid sequence: CASSLGQGITEAFF. The chain has TRBV7-8 and TRBJ1-1; a weak D match, TRBD1 (5 bases). Trimming left V 1 base short and J 4 bases short, with 10 bases between. This CDR3 is built from 14 residues. Germline CDR1 is SGHVS and CDR2 is FQNEAQ. Variable domain in full (rest from reference TRBV7-8 and TRBJ1-1): GAGVSQSPRYKVAKRGQDVALRCDPISGHVSLFWYQQALGQGPEFLTYFQNEAQLDKSGLPSDRFFAERPEGSVSTLKIQRTQQEDSAVYLCASSLGQGITEAFFGQGTRLTVV.

The chain carries TRBV7-9 and TRBJ1-4; D unresolved. V dropped 5 bases and J dropped 3 bases, with 16 bases sitting between them. Looked up from germline, CDR1 is SEHNR and CDR2 is FQNEAQ (reference sequence). The CDR3 is made up of 16 amino acids. The DNA for the CDR3 is TGTGCCAGCAGCCTTCAGTGGGGAAGGTCTAATGAAAAACTGTTTTTT. This sequence encodes CASSLQWGRSNEKLFF. The whole variable domain, remainder taken from reference TRBV7-9 and TRBJ1-4, is DTGVSQNPRHKITKRGQNVTFRCDPISEHNRLYWYRQTLGQGPEFLTYFQNEAQLEKSRLLSDRFSAERPKGSFSTLEIQRTEQGDSAMYLCASSLQWGRSNEKLFFGSGTQLSVL.

The chain is built from TRBV5-6 and TRBJ2-7; 7 bases are a match to TRBD1. The germline V gene has CDR1 SGHDT and CDR2 YYEEEE. CDR3 length: 15 amino acids. V was clipped by 2 bases and J by 2 bases; unmatched bases: 7. Here the CDR3 reads CASSLSGTAPYEQYF. The CDR3 nucleotides read TGTGCCAGCAGCTTATCCGGGACAGCCCCCTACGAGCAGTACTTC.

The V call is TRBV6-5, the J call TRBJ2-3; TRBD2 aligns across 14 bases. CDR3 size: 15 residues. Trimming took 8 bases from V and 2 from J; bases not matched to a gene: 3. The V gene's germline CDR1 is MNHEY and CDR2 SVGAGI. The CDR3 sequence is CASGTSGSYTDTQYF. CDR3 nucleotides: TGTGCCAGCGGGACTAGCGGGAGTTACACAGATACGCAGTATTTT.

This rearrangement joins TRBV6-5 to TRBJ1-3; D not certain. The CDR3 is 15 amino acids. V lost 2 bases and J lost 0, with 8 bases in between. Germline assignment: CDR1 MNHEY and CDR2 SVGAGI. Here the CDR3 DNA reads TGTGCCAGCAGTTACCACGGGAACTCTGGAAACACCATATATTTT. Its translation is CASSYHGNSGNTIYF.

The chain employs TRBV7-2 and TRBJ1-4; unclear D gene. CDR1 is SGHTA and CDR2 is FQGNSA in the germline V gene. The germline V and J ends were trimmed by 5 bases and 6 bases, with 13 bases remaining between them. This CDR3 is 14 amino acids long. The CDR3, as DNA: TGTGCCAGCAGCCCCGGAGGGAGGCATGAAAAACTGTTTTTT. It translates to CASSPGGRHEKLFF.

V and J are TRBV10-3 and TRBJ1-2, with D maybe TRBD1 (5 bases). The CDR3 is made up of 13 amino acids. The germline gives CDR1 ENHRY, CDR2 SYGVKD. Between the trimmed V and J ends, which lost 5 bases and 1 base, there was a span of 8 bases. The CDR3 nucleotides read TGTGCCATCAGTTTACAGGTTAACTATGGCTACACCTTC. Translating gives CAISLQVNYGYTF.

The rearrangement links TRBV7-2 to TRBJ1-1; D remains ambiguous. V lost 5 bases and J 2 bases, leaving 12 bases between the germline ends. The CDR3 contains 14 residues. CDR1 SGHTA and CDR2 FQGNSA come from the germline V gene. CDR3: CASSLGLYNTEAFF. CDR3 nucleotides: TGTGCCAGCAGCCTCGGACTGTACAACACTGAAGCTTTCTTT.

This chain connects TRBV9 to TRBJ2-3, with D possibly being TRBD1 (8 bases). Germline CDR1 is SGDLS and CDR2 is YYNGEE. CDR3 length equals 14 residues. Trimming stripped 5 bases from V and 4 bases from J, with 14 bases between. The CDR3 protein is CASSGQGGPDTQYF. Here the CDR3 DNA reads TGTGCCAGCAGTGGACAGGGAGGGCCAGATACGCAGTATTTT. The variable domain in full, with the rest retrieved from reference TRBV9 and TRBJ2-3, is DSGVTQTPKHLITATGQRVTLRCSPRSGDLSVYWYQQSLDQGLQFLIQYYNGEERAKGNILERFSAQQFPDLHSELNLSSLELGDSALYFCASSGQGGPDTQYFGPGTRLTVL.

In DNA form, the CDR3 reads TGCGCCAGCAGTGAGTCGAGTACCCTAACGCGGACACCCCTCCACTTT. Translated: CASSESSTLTRTPLHF. The chain has TRBV10-1 and TRBJ1-6; D gene unclear. Germline V gene data show CDR1 as WNHNN and CDR2 as SYGVQD (reference sequence). V lost 0 bases, J lost 11 bases, and 17 bases lay in between. The CDR3 contains 16 residues.

The rearrangement uses TRBV9 and TRBJ2-1, with D possibly called TRBD1 or TRBD2 (5 bases each). This CDR3 is 12 amino acids long. Germline V gives CDR1 SGDLS, CDR2 YYNGEE. With 4 bases removed from V and 12 bases from J, the gap between germline ends came to 14 bases. The CDR3 region is CASSMLPGAQFF. CDR3 bases: TGTGCCAGCAGCATGCTACCCGGGGCGCAGTTCTTC.

The rearrangement uses TRBV18 and TRBJ2-7; D possibly corresponds to TRBD1 (6 bases). This CDR3 has 13 amino acids. The V gene's germline CDR1 is KGHSH and CDR2 LQKENI. V was pared by 3 bases and J by 7 bases, with 13 bases between. The CDR3 region has the DNA TGTGCCAGCTCACCGCTGGACAGTTCAGAGCAGTACTTC. Its protein is CASSPLDSSEQYF.

This rearrangement joins TRBV28 to TRBJ1-4; D remains ambiguous. Trimming pared 5 bases from V and 3 bases from J, leaving 13 bases between. The CDR3 runs 15 residues. CDR1 MDHEN and CDR2 SYDVKM come from the germline V gene. DNA of the CDR3: TGTGCCAGCAGTCCGAGCAGTGTATCTAATGAAAAACTGTTTTTT. This sequence encodes CASSPSSVSNEKLFF. Variable domain in full (rest from reference TRBV28 and TRBJ1-4): DVKVTQSSRYLVKRTGEKVFLECVQDMDHENMFWYRQDPGLGLRLIYFSYDVKMKEKGDIPEGYSVSREKKERFSLILESASTNQTSMYLCASSPSSVSNEKLFFGSGTQLSVL.

The V call is TRBV5-1, the J call TRBJ1-6; TRBD1 agrees at 8 bases. This CDR3 has 16 amino acids. J was trimmed by 4 bases and V by 4 bases; bases with no gene match: 7. CDR1 SGHRS and CDR2 YFSETQ come from the germline V gene. CDR3 coding DNA: TGCGCCAGCAGCCTCCGGGACAGGCGATATAATTCACCCCTCCACTTT. As protein: CASSLRDRRYNSPLHF.

The chain uses TRBV2 and TRBJ2-4; D is undetermined. The V gene lost 6 bases and the J gene lost 0 bases, with 21 bases spanning the gap. The CDR3 covers 18 residues. The V gene's germline CDR1 is SNHLY and CDR2 FYNNEI. The CDR3 is CASSGLPGPTVAKNIQYF. DNA of the CDR3: TGTGCCAGCAGCGGGCTTCCGGGTCCTACCGTAGCCAAAAACATTCAGTACTTC. The variable domain in full, with the rest retrieved from reference TRBV2 and TRBJ2-4, is EPEVTQTPSHQVTQMGQEVILRCVPISNHLYFYWYRQILGQKVEFLVSFYNNEISEKSEIFDDQFSVERPDGSNFTLKIRSTKLEDSAMYFCASSGLPGPTVAKNIQYFGAGTRLSVL.

This clone was seen only once. V gene TRBV27 combines with J gene TRBJ2-1; D gene unclear. Trimming took off 5 bases at V and 2 bases at J, with 16 bases between the two ends. There are 16 residues in the CDR3. Germline V CDR1 and CDR2: MNHEY, SMNVEV (reference sequence). CDR3 residues: CASSPSPAPPYNEQFF. In nucleotides, the CDR3 is TGTGCCAGCAGTCCCTCTCCAGCACCGCCCTACAATGAGCAGTTCTTC.

The chain combines TRBV30 with TRBJ2-3; D is ambiguous. CDR1 is GTSNPN, CDR2 SVGIG, per germline (reference sequence). V shed 5 bases and J shed 1 base, with 4 bases lying between them. The CDR3 length is 11 residues. The CDR3, as DNA: TGTGCCTGGTGGGGCACAGATACGCAGTATTTT. Amino acids: CAWWGTDTQYF. The full variable domain, with the rest looked up from reference TRBV30 and TRBJ2-3, is SQTIHQWPATLVQPVGSPLSLECTVEGTSNPNLYWYRQAAGRGLQLLFYSVGIGQISSEVPQNLSASRPQDRQFILSSKKLLLSDSGFYLCAWWGTDTQYFGPGTRLTVL.

V is TRBV10-1 and J is TRBJ2-7; D possibly uses TRBD1 or TRBD2 (5 bases each). The V gene lost 11 bases and the J gene lost 5 bases, with 19 bases spanning the gap. The CDR3 length is 13 residues. Germline V gene data show CDR1 as WNHNN and CDR2 as SYGVQD (reference sequence). DNA for the CDR3: TGCGCCGCCGGGGAAGGGGCTAAGCACGAGCAGTACTTC. The encoded protein is CAAGEGAKHEQYF.

The J gene is TRBJ1-1, the V gene TRBV18, with D possibly matching TRBD1 (5 bases). The CDR3 length is 14 residues. Germline assignment: CDR1 KGHSH and CDR2 LQKENI. Trimming stripped 4 bases from V and 0 bases from J, with 9 bases between. The DNA for the CDR3 is TGTGCCAGCTCACAACAGGTTTTGAACACTGAAGCTTTCTTT. Encoded protein: CASSQQVLNTEAFF.

The V and J genes are TRBV9 and TRBJ1-6; D is ambiguous. The CDR3 extends over 14 amino acids. CDR1 and CDR2 from the germline V gene are SGDLS and YYNGEE. The V end was cut by 0 bases, the J end by 4 bases, with 5 bases between. CDR3 region: CASSVEPYNSPLHF. CDR3 DNA sequence: TGTGCCAGCAGCGTAGAACCTTATAATTCACCCCTCCACTTT.

This clone was observed a single time. The chain links TRBV19 to TRBJ2-7, with D possibly called TRBD1 or TRBD2 (5 bases each). The CDR3 is 15 residues long. Trimming pared 2 bases from V and 0 bases from J, leaving 11 bases between. From germline, CDR1 is LNHDA and CDR2 SQIVND (reference sequence). The CDR3 DNA is TGTGCCAGTAGTATAAACTGGGGGAGCTCCTACGAGCAGTACTTC. Amino acid sequence: CASSINWGSSYEQYF.

The chain links TRBV4-1 to TRBJ2-1; D possibly uses TRBD1 or TRBD2 (7 bases each). Germline-derived CDR1 and CDR2 are MGHRA and YSYEKL. Trimming took off 3 bases at V and 10 bases at J, with 22 bases between the two ends. The CDR3 covers 16 residues. The CDR3 reads CASSHPSGGVPREQFF. DNA for the CDR3: TGCGCCAGCAGCCACCCATCAGGGGGGGTCCCCAGGGAGCAGTTCTTC.